These T cell receptor beta chains were read from a single sample in a study of a mutant IDH1 vaccine in newly diagnosed glioma. These TCRs' antigens remain unknown. Measured with immunoSEQ multiplex PCR; TCRdb has only the in-frame clones, and not every one. The sample shows 25,000 to 40,000 clones, roughly 80% of them seen only once. Sequencing used PBMCs, obtained from a glioma patient whose treatment included an IDH1 peptide vaccine. The source of these receptors is a young man with glioma. Both conserved end residues are part of each CDR3. A D gene is named only where the DNA matches it firmly. Clone size, where shown, is once, few, many, or a class for clones that have expanded.

V	J	D	size	length	DNA	CDR3
TRBV19	TRBJ1-1	NA	NA	13	TGTGCCAGTAGTGGGACCTGGAACACTGAAGCTTTCTTT	CASSGTWNTEAFF
TRBV29-1	TRBJ1-2	TRBD1	NA	19	TGCAGCGTTGAAGAATACAGGGGGCGGGTTATTGGCGCTAACTATGGCTACACCTTC	CSVEEYRGRVIGANYGYTF
TRBV6-6	TRBJ1-2	NA	NA	15	TGTGCCAGCAGTCCAAAAGAGGACAGCAGCTATGGCTACACCTTC	CASSPKEDSSYGYTF
TRBV5-1	TRBJ2-5	TRBD1	NA	15	TGCGCCAGCAGCAAGAACACAGGGGGCGGAGAGACCCAGTACTTC	CASSKNTGGGETQYF
TRBV10-3	TRBJ2-3	TRBD2	NA	13	TGTGCCATCAGCCGCGGGGGGGACGATACGCAGTATTTT	CAISRGGDDTQYF
TRBV6-6	TRBJ2-1	TRBD1	NA	14	TGTGCCAGCAGGCCGGGACAGGGATCATTTTCCGAGTTCTTC	CASRPGQGSFSEFF
TRBV4-2	TRBJ1-2	NA	NA	13	TGTGCCAGCAGCCAAGATCGACGGGGGGGAAGCACCTTC	CASSQDRRGGSTF
TRBV6-5	TRBJ2-2	NA	NA	14	TGTGCCAGCAGTAGGACCGCGAACACCGGGGAGCTGTTTTTT	CASSRTANTGELFF
TRBV7-9	TRBJ2-7	TRBD1	NA	18	TGTGCCAGCAGCTTATTCACAGGGGGGTTAACAGGCTCCTACGAGCAGTACTTC	CASSLFTGGLTGSYEQYF
TRBV5-1	TRBJ2-7	TRBD1	NA	14	TGCGCCAGCAGCCCCGGGACAGGGTCTTGGGAGCAGTACTTC	CASSPGTGSWEQYF
TRBV27	TRBJ2-7	NA	NA	17	TGTGCCAGCAGTTTCTGGGACCCACGTGCGGGATCCTACGAGCAGTACTTC	CASSFWDPRAGSYEQYF
TRBV6-6	TRBJ1-2	NA	NA	16	TGTGCCAGTAATGGAAAGTTTTTGGGGGAAAACTATGGCTACACCTTC	CASNGKFLGENYGYTF
TRBV7-9	TRBJ2-3	NA	NA	13	TGTGCCAGCATAGGGGCGTTGACAGATACGCAGTATTTT	CASIGALTDTQYF
TRBV6-5	TRBJ2-7	NA	once	15	TGTGCCAGCAGTTACTCGTCCCGGGGAGCCTACGAGCAGTACTTC	CASSYSSRGAYEQYF
TRBV4-1	TRBJ2-7	NA	NA	15	TGCGCCAGCAGCCAAGATCCCGGGGGCCTCGGCGAGCAGTACTTC	CASSQDPGGLGEQYF
TRBV7-8	TRBJ1-1	NA	NA	14	TGTGCCAGCAGCCTACCGGGGAAGAACACTGAAGCTTTCTTT	CASSLPGKNTEAFF
TRBV5-1	TRBJ2-2	NA	once	14	TGCGCCAGCAGCTTGTTGGGGCAGACCGGGGAGCTGTTTTTT	CASSLLGQTGELFF
TRBV5-1	TRBJ2-1	NA	few	16	TGCGCCAGCAGCTTGGTACGAGGCCTTGGTCGAGATGAGCAGTTCTTC	CASSLVRGLGRDEQFF
TRBV7-9	TRBJ2-3	TRBD2	NA	14	TGTGCCAGCAGCTTTAAGCGGGACACAGATACGCAGTATTTT	CASSFKRDTDTQYF
TRBV2	TRBJ1-4	NA	NA	16	TGTGCCAGCATCAGCTCGGTCCGTGCGGGAAGTGAAAAACTGTTTTTT	CASISSVRAGSEKLFF
TRBV4-1	TRBJ1-1	TRBD1	NA	22	TGCGCCAGCAGCCAAAGGTTCAAGAGTAGGGGTGGACAGGGGGCTTTTGGCACTGAAGCTTTCTTT	CASSQRFKSRGGQGAFGTEAFF
TRBV7-8	TRBJ2-5	TRBD2	NA	16	TGTGCCAGCATCCTAGGGACTAGCGGTTACCAAGAGACCCAGTACTTC	CASILGTSGYQETQYF
TRBV2	TRBJ2-7	TRBD1	medium-sized	15	TGTGCCAGCAGTGAACAGGGGGCCGGGACCTACGAGCAGTACTTC	CASSEQGAGTYEQYF
TRBV30	TRBJ1-4	TRBD1	medium-sized	13	TGTGCCTGGAGTGGGGACAGCGATGAAAAACTGTTTTTT	CAWSGDSDEKLFF
TRBV19	TRBJ2-7	NA	once	13	TGTGCCAGTAGTATTGGGAGGAGCGGCGAGCAGTACTTC	CASSIGRSGEQYF
TRBV11-3	TRBJ2-3	NA	few	15	TGTGCCAGCAGCTCCACAGGGTATTTCACAGATACGCAGTATTTT	CASSSTGYFTDTQYF
TRBV4-2	TRBJ2-1	NA	medium-sized	16	TGTGCCAGCAGCCAAGAAATAAACGCAGGGTTAAATGAGCAGTTCTTC	CASSQEINAGLNEQFF
TRBV9	TRBJ1-1	TRBD1	NA	18	TGTGCCAGCAGCGCCGAGGGTAGGGGGCGCCTAATGAACACTGAAGCTTTCTTT	CASSAEGRGRLMNTEAFF
TRBV4-3	TRBJ2-2	NA	NA	18	TGCGCCAGCAGCCAAGCCCTGAGAACAGACGCGAACACCGGGGAGCTGTTTTTT	CASSQALRTDANTGELFF
TRBV1	TRBJ2-7	NA	NA	17	TGCACCAGCAGCCAAGATGGACTAGCGGTTTTTACCTACGAGCAGTACTTC	CTSSQDGLAVFTYEQYF
TRBV4-1	TRBJ1-1	TRBD1	few	16	TGCGCCAGCAGCCGAAATCCGGGACAGGTGAACACTGAAGCTTTCTTT	CASSRNPGQVNTEAFF
TRBV30	TRBJ1-1	NA	NA	15	TGTGCCTGGACTCTCGGGTCAGGGAGGAACACTGAAGCTTTCTTT	CAWTLGSGRNTEAFF
TRBV30	TRBJ2-7	TRBD1	NA	14	TGTGCCTGGAGAGGACAGGGGGCTGGGTCCGAGCAGTACTTC	CAWRGQGAGSEQYF
TRBV7-2	TRBJ1-4	NA	NA	14	TGTGCCAGCAGATTAGGAGGTCACACTGAAAAACTGTTTTTT	CASRLGGHTEKLFF
TRBV4-1	TRBJ2-3	NA	few	17	TGCGCCAGCAGCCAACCAGACGAACGCAAGTTGGCAGATACGCAGTATTTT	CASSQPDERKLADTQYF
TRBV19	TRBJ1-4	NA	NA	12	TGTGCCAGTAGTATATCTGGTGAAAAACTGTTTTTT	CASSISGEKLFF
TRBV5-6	TRBJ1-1	NA	NA	13	TGTGCCAGCAGCTTGGGAGTGAACACTGAAGCTTTCTTT	CASSLGVNTEAFF
TRBV6-6	TRBJ1-2	NA	NA	14	TGTGCCAGCAGTTACTCCGGGCAGGGAGATGGCTACACCTTC	CASSYSGQGDGYTF
TRBV30	TRBJ2-7	NA	few	13	TGTGCCTTACGACCCGAATGGCCCTACGAGCAGTACTTC	CALRPEWPYEQYF
TRBV2	TRBJ1-1	NA	NA	13	TGTGCCAGCAGTTCCCAGGGGAACACTGAAGCTTTCTTT	CASSSQGNTEAFF
TRBV30	TRBJ1-6	NA	NA	15	TGTGCCTGGAGTAAAGCAGCAGTAGGTTGGTCACCCCTCCACTTT	CAWSKAAVGWSPLHF
TRBV6-1	TRBJ1-1	TRBD1	NA	15	TGTGCCAGCAGTCCCCGGGACAGGGGTTTGACTGAAGCTTTCTTT	CASSPRDRGLTEAFF
TRBV12-5	TRBJ1-2	TRBD1	NA	16	TGTGCTAGTGGTTCACCCCAGGGGGGGGCTAACTATGGCTACACCTTC	CASGSPQGGANYGYTF
TRBV6-1	TRBJ2-3	TRBD2	NA	13	TGTGCCACCGGGACTAGCGGGGCAGATACGCAGTATTTT	CATGTSGADTQYF
TRBV5-1	TRBJ2-7	TRBD1	NA	16	TGCGCCAGCAGCTCGGGACGGGACAGGGCCACCTACGAGCAGTACTTC	CASSSGRDRATYEQYF